Listed here are 12 T cell receptor beta chains from one sample, sequenced in a study of T cell repertoires in cytomegalovirus infection. Which antigens these TCRs recognize remains unknown. One entry per CDR3 protein, called by TCRdb with MiXCR from the reads. This sample has 250,000 to 300,000 distinct CDR3 sequences, with approximately 22% found just once. Sequenced here: cultured PBMCs, sampled from culture after CMV antigen stimulation. The receptors shown here come from a human donor in good health (CMV status not recorded). Some clones in this sample may be carry-over from other donors' samples.

V gene TRBV18 combines with J gene TRBJ2-1; D is uncertain. This CDR3 has 14 residues. V lost 3 bases, J lost 3 bases, and 9 bases lay in between. From germline, CDR1 is KGHSH and CDR2 LQKENI. The DNA of the CDR3 is TGTGCCAGCTCACCGAGGTCGGGCTACAATGAGCAGTTCTTC. This translates into CASSPRSGYNEQFF. The complete variable domain, with remaining parts taken from reference TRBV18 and TRBJ2-1, reads NAGVMQNPRHLVRRRGQEARLRCSPMKGHSHVYWYRQLPEEGLKFMVYLQKENIIDESGMPKERFSAEFPKEGPSILRIQQVVRGDSAAYFCASSPRSGYNEQFFGPGTRLTVL.

At least ten counts were recorded for this clonotype. CDR3 bases: TGTGCCAGCAAACAGGACCTAAGCGCTGAAGCTTTCTTT. Amino acid sequence: CASKQDLSAEAFF. The chain carries TRBV6-2 or TRBV6-3 and TRBJ1-1, with D tentatively TRBD1 (5 bases). The CDR3 loop spans 13 amino acids. CDR1 is MNHEY, CDR2 SVGEGT, per germline. V gave up 7 bases and J gave up 6 bases, with 15 bases separating them.

The chain carries TRBV10-3 and TRBJ2-5; perhaps TRBD2 as D (8 bases). Trimming removed 4 bases from V and 5 bases from J, with 17 bases in between. The CDR3 contains 15 residues. Germline loops: CDR1 ENHRY, CDR2 SYGVKD. The CDR3 DNA reads as TGTGCCATCAGTGGACCGGGACTAGGGGGCGAGACCCAGTACTTC. Translating it yields CAISGPGLGGETQYF.

The V and J genes are TRBV2 and TRBJ2-7; the D gene could be TRBD1 or TRBD2 (5 bases each). V was clipped by 6 bases and J by 7 bases, with 16 bases between them. Germline loops: CDR1 SNHLY, CDR2 FYNNEI. The CDR3 length is 13 residues. The CDR3 region is CASRGVVRREQYF. The CDR3 nucleotides are TGTGCCAGCAGGGGGGTCGTCAGGCGGGAGCAGTACTTC.

This clonotype turned up a few times. The DNA of the CDR3 is TGTGCCAGCAGCTTGACGCCTAGTATCGGGGAGCTGTTTTTT. It encodes CASSLTPSIGELFF. The chain combines TRBV7-2 with TRBJ2-2, with D unclear. The CDR3 is made up of 14 amino acids. Germline V lookup: CDR1 SGHTA, CDR2 FQGNSA. The ends were cut back, 3 bases at V and 7 bases at J, with 12 bases in the middle. Complete variable domain (other parts from reference TRBV7-2 and TRBJ2-2): GAGVSQSPSNKVTEKGKDVELRCDPISGHTALYWYRQSLGQGLEFLIYFQGNSAPDKSGLPSDRFSAERTGGSVSTLTIQRTQQEDSAVYLCASSLTPSIGELFFGEGSRLTVL.

The chain links TRBV19 to TRBJ1-5; D remains unclear. CDR3 length: 15 amino acids. V was clipped by 5 bases and J by 0 bases, with 11 bases between them. The germline V gene encodes CDR1 LNHDA and CDR2 SQIVND (reference sequence). CDR3 DNA: TGTGCCAGTAGTCAGCTTTTGGGTAGCAATCAGCCCCAGCATTTT. This gives the protein CASSQLLGSNQPQHF.

The J gene is TRBJ2-3, the V gene TRBV29-1; D call uncertain. The CDR3 extends over 13 amino acids. Germline V gene sequence: CDR1 SQVTM, CDR2 ANQGSEA. Trimming removed 3 bases at V and 0 bases at J, with 7 bases between. DNA of the CDR3: TGCAGCGTTGATAGACTTAGCACAGATACGCAGTATTTT. Translated, it gives CSVDRLSTDTQYF.

In this sample, this clonotype turned up many times. V is TRBV10-3 and J is TRBJ2-3, with D unclear. The CDR3 sequence is 12 residues long. Trimming pared 4 bases from V and 4 bases from J, leaving 6 bases between. Germline V gene data show CDR1 as ENHRY and CDR2 as SYGVKD. DNA of the CDR3: TGTGCCATCAGTGGTACCGCAGATACGCAGTATTTT. Translating it yields CAISGTADTQYF.

The rearrangement joins TRBV27 to TRBJ2-3; 7 bases are shared with TRBD1. Looked up from germline, CDR1 is MNHEY and CDR2 is SMNVEV (reference sequence). The V segment lost 4 bases and the J segment 3 bases; nucleotides outside the gene matches: 7. The CDR3 contains 15 residues. CDR3 nucleotides: TGTGCCAGCAGTTGGGACGCGACAGGGACAGATACGCAGTATTTT. The encoded protein is CASSWDATGTDTQYF.

The rearrangement links TRBV28 to TRBJ2-7; 11 bases align to TRBD2. The J segment lost 1 base and the V segment lost 8 bases, leaving 10 bases of the junction unmatched. The CDR3 covers 16 residues. In germline, CDR1 is MDHEN, CDR2 SYDVKM. CDR3 sequence reads: CASSNVGTSGSYEQYF. The CDR3 DNA reads TGTGCCAGCTCGAATGTCGGGACTAGCGGATCCTACGAGCAGTACTTC.

The rearrangement links TRBV11-3 to TRBJ1-1, with a tentative D call TRBD1 (5 bases). Trimming took off 0 bases at V and 7 bases at J, with 12 bases between the two ends. This CDR3 contains 14 residues. Germline V CDR1 and CDR2: SGHNT, YENEEA. CDR3 sequence (DNA): TGTGCCAGCAGCTTAGAGCGGACACCCTTTGAAGCTTTCTTT. Translating gives CASSLERTPFEAFF.

This clonotype was recorded at least ten times. This sequence joins TRBV7-2 and TRBJ2-5; weak D call: TRBD1 (6 bases). V lost 1 base to trimming and J lost 6 bases, with 9 bases between them. The CDR3 covers 13 residues. Germline V lookup: CDR1 SGHTA, CDR2 FQGNSA. The DNA of the CDR3 is TGTGCCAGCAGCTTAGACAGGGTAAAGACCCAGTACTTC. It codes for CASSLDRVKTQYF.